These 25 T cell receptor beta chains were sequenced from one sample in a study of T-cell memory formation after mild COVID-19. TCRdb reprocessed the 5' RACE reads with MiXCR, giving one entry per CDR3 protein. The table shows fewer than 550,000 distinct CDR3 sequences, with around 20% occurring only once. The sequenced sample was PBMCs or a T cell subset sorted from them (not recorded which). Receptors were obtained from an adult woman who had mild COVID-19 (a few samples of this study predate the infection). Cell type and time point are not known.

To note about this clonotype: This may be a read error: a much more frequent sequence differs by one nucleotide. V usage is TRBV15 and J usage is TRBJ2-7, with a tentative D call TRBD2 (6 bases). Germline V gene data show CDR1 as LNHNV and CDR2 as YYDKDF (reference sequence). The CDR3 totals 13 residues. V was clipped by 3 bases and J by 7 bases, with 13 bases between them. CDR3 nucleotide sequence: TGTGCCACCAGCAGGGTTCCTAGCGTGGAGCAGTACTTC. Translating gives CATSRVPSVEQYF.

In this sample, this clonotype turned up a few times. The chain links TRBV6-2 or TRBV6-3 to TRBJ2-7; the match to TRBD2 covers 7 bases. Germline values: CDR1 MNHEY, CDR2 SVGEGT. The V gene end was trimmed by 0 bases and the J gene end by 5 bases; junction bases not matched to a gene: 4. The CDR3 is 14 residues long. The CDR3 protein is CASSYSLREDEQYF. The CDR3 region has the DNA TGTGCCAGCAGTTACTCTCTTCGGGAGGACGAGCAGTACTTC.

This clonotype was found a few times. The genes are TRBV2 and TRBJ1-1; 7 bases align to TRBD1. The CDR3 sequence is 12 residues long. After removal of 6 bases from V and 9 bases from J, the junction contained 7 bases not matched to a gene. Per the germline V gene, CDR1 is SNHLY and CDR2 is FYNNEI. The CDR3 DNA is TGTGCCAGCAGAAGGGACAGTGAGAAAGCTTTCTTT. It encodes CASRRDSEKAFF.

This clonotype was detected many times. This chain uses TRBV7-3 with TRBJ1-1, with 8 bases identical to TRBD1. Losses at the gene ends were 6 bases for V and 5 bases for J; bases not matched to a gene: 8. Germline lookup yields CDR1 SGHTA and CDR2 FQGTGA. The CDR3 sequence is 14 residues long. The CDR3 protein is CASSTGGMGTEAFF. CDR3 nucleotides: TGTGCCAGCAGTACAGGGGGAATGGGGACTGAAGCTTTCTTT.

This clonotype has more than one count but fewer than ten. The V and J genes are TRBV20-1 and TRBJ2-7; possibly TRBD1 for D (6 bases). The CDR3 is 14 amino acids. V was shortened by 5 bases and J by 5 bases, with 19 bases between the two germline ends. Germline values: CDR1 DFQATT, CDR2 SNEGSKA (reference sequence). In DNA form, the CDR3 reads TGCAGTGCTGGGAATCAACAGGGAGCGGACGAGCAGTACTTC. Amino acids: CSAGNQQGADEQYF.

This clonotype turned up a few times. This chain links TRBV10-3 with TRBJ1-5, with D unresolved. The germline V gene has CDR1 ENHRY and CDR2 SYGVKD. With 5 bases removed from V and 1 base from J, the gap between germline ends came to 9 bases. The CDR3 consists of 14 residues. CDR3 in DNA: TGTGCCATCAGTCAGGACGGGAGCAATCAGCCCCAGCATTTT. Its translation is CAISQDGSNQPQHF.

This chain connects TRBV5-6 to TRBJ2-5; tentatively, D is TRBD1 (6 bases). CDR1 SGHDT and CDR2 YYEEEE come from the germline V gene. With 4 bases removed from V and 3 bases from J, the gap between germline ends came to 13 bases. The CDR3 spans 14 residues. The CDR3 DNA reads as TGTGCCAGCAGCCTCCGGGACAACAAAGAGACCCAGTACTTC. Residues: CASSLRDNKETQYF.

The genes are TRBV27 and TRBJ2-2, with TRBD1 matching over 8 bases. J was trimmed by 1 base and V by 2 bases; bases with no gene match: 3. CDR3 length equals 16 residues. Germline V gene data show CDR1 as MNHEY and CDR2 as SMNVEV (reference sequence). The CDR3 reads CASSLPGGWNTGELFF. In DNA form, the CDR3 reads TGTGCCAGCAGTTTACCAGGGGGCTGGAACACCGGGGAGCTGTTTTTT.

In this sample, this clonotype turned up many times. J is TRBJ2-7 and V is TRBV6-5, with D perhaps matching TRBD1 (5 bases). The CDR3 spans 14 residues. The germline CDR1 and CDR2 sequences are MNHEY and SVGAGI. V lost 8 bases and J 2 bases, leaving 16 bases between the germline ends. Here the CDR3 reads CASRRQTGPYEQYF. CDR3 in DNA: TGTGCCAGCCGCCGACAGACCGGCCCCTACGAGCAGTACTTC.

This clonotype turned up a few times. The chain joins TRBV19 to TRBJ1-1; a weak D match, TRBD1 (5 bases). CDR3 length: 16 residues. V was clipped by 7 bases and J by 3 bases, with 21 bases between them. The germline gives CDR1 LNHDA, CDR2 SQIVND (reference sequence). The CDR3 coding sequence is TGTGCCAGTACTCCGGGACCAAGGCGAATTTACACTGAAGCTTTCTTT. Encoded protein: CASTPGPRRIYTEAFF.

The V gene is TRBV4-1, the J gene TRBJ1-4, with D unclear. V dropped 1 base and J dropped 7 bases, with 7 bases sitting between them. The CDR3 covers 13 residues. CDR1 is MGHRA, CDR2 YSYEKL, per germline. The CDR3 protein is CASSQAVGEKLFF. CDR3 coding DNA: TGCGCCAGCAGCCAAGCCGTAGGTGAAAAACTGTTTTTT.

The V call is TRBV27, the J call TRBJ2-7; 9 bases align to TRBD1. The CDR3 is made up of 15 amino acids. CDR1 and CDR2 from the germline V gene are MNHEY and SMNVEV (reference sequence). Losses at the gene ends were 5 bases for V and 5 bases for J; bases not matched to a gene: 10. This chain's CDR3 is CASSRAGTGIDEQYF. The CDR3 region has the DNA TGTGCCAGCAGTCGGGCCGGGACAGGGATCGACGAGCAGTACTTC.

J is TRBJ2-7 and V is TRBV29-1, with no clear D. Germline V lookup: CDR1 SQVTM, CDR2 ANQGSEA. CDR3 length: 12 amino acids. Trimming pared 5 bases from V and 3 bases from J, leaving 11 bases between. The CDR3 protein is CSVHNSLYEQYF. In DNA, the CDR3 is TGCAGCGTTCATAACTCCCTCTACGAGCAGTACTTC.

V gene TRBV5-6 combines with J gene TRBJ1-1; D not resolved. This CDR3 has 14 amino acids. V was trimmed by 2 bases and J by 0 bases, leaving 8 bases between them. Looked up from germline, CDR1 is SGHDT and CDR2 is YYEEEE. CDR3 in amino acids: CASSFGAVNTEAFF. The DNA of the CDR3 is TGTGCCAGCAGCTTCGGCGCTGTGAACACTGAAGCTTTCTTT.

The V call is TRBV7-9, the J call TRBJ2-1, with D maybe TRBD2 (5 bases). V gave up 8 bases and J gave up 6 bases, with 17 bases separating them. The CDR3 is 14 amino acids. Germline CDR1 reads SEHNR; CDR2 reads FQNEAQ (reference sequence). CDR3 in DNA: TGTGCCAGCTCCCTAGGCGGGCTAATCAATGAGCAGTTCTTC. Residues: CASSLGGLINEQFF.

This chain links TRBV3-1 with TRBJ1-2; tentatively, D is TRBD1 (6 bases). CDR1 is LGHDT and CDR2 is YNNKEL in the germline V gene (reference sequence). V was trimmed by 6 bases and J by 0 bases, leaving 14 bases between them. The CDR3 contains 15 residues. Written as DNA, the CDR3 is TGTGCCAGCAGTCTAGGGGGTTCTTCTAACTATGGCTACACCTTC. Protein product: CASSLGGSSNYGYTF. Full variable domain (rest looked up from reference TRBV3-1 and TRBJ1-2): DTAVSQTPKYLVTQMGNDKSIKCEQNLGHDTMYWYKQDSKKFLKIMFSYNNKELIINETVPNRFSPKSPDKAHLNLHINSLELGDSAVYFCASSLGGSSNYGYTFGSGTRLTVV.

The chain employs TRBV16 and TRBJ2-7; no reliable D call. V lost 8 bases to trimming and J lost 7 bases, with 12 bases between them. The CDR3 extends over 11 amino acids. Germline-derived CDR1 and CDR2 are KGHSY and FQNENV. CDR3 protein: CASRSTSEQYF. Here the CDR3 DNA reads TGTGCCAGCCGGAGTACGTCTGAGCAGTACTTC.

The J gene is TRBJ1-5, the V gene TRBV6-5; D not resolved. Germline assignment: CDR1 MNHEY and CDR2 SVGAGI. The V gene lost 0 bases and the J gene lost 0 bases, with 3 bases spanning the gap. This CDR3 region has 14 residues. The CDR3, as DNA: TGTGCCAGCAGTTACTCATATAGCAATCAGCCCCAGCATTTT. Translated: CASSYSYSNQPQHF.

This clonotype was found a few times. The V and J genes are TRBV5-1 and TRBJ2-3; 9 bases are shared with TRBD1. Trimming took 2 bases from V and 5 from J; bases not matched to a gene: 9. Germline CDR1 and CDR2: SGHRS and YFSETQ. This CDR3 has 16 residues. The DNA for the CDR3 is TGCGCCAGCAGCTTCCGAACAGGGGGCGCCGTAGATACGCAGTATTTT. As protein: CASSFRTGGAVDTQYF.

This clonotype was counted only a few times. This chain connects TRBV25-1 to TRBJ1-2; no clear D. Trimming removed 4 bases from V and 10 bases from J, with 10 bases in between. Germline values: CDR1 MGHDK, CDR2 SYGVNS. The CDR3 runs 11 residues. CDR3 in DNA: TGTGCCAGCAGTGCTGAACGCGTCTACACCTTC. Translation: CASSAERVYTF.

The chain links TRBV4-2 to TRBJ2-1; 8 positions agree with TRBD1. This CDR3 has 16 residues. Germline V lookup: CDR1 LGHNA, CDR2 YNFKEQ. V was clipped by 3 bases and J by 3 bases; unmatched bases: 7. CDR3 coding DNA: TGTGCCAGCAGCCATTCCGGAACAGGGGGCTACAATGAGCAGTTCTTC. This encodes CASSHSGTGGYNEQFF.

This clonotype was counted many times. This chain links TRBV7-9 with TRBJ2-7, with D possibly being TRBD2 (6 bases). The CDR3 contains 14 residues. Trimming took off 5 bases at V and 2 bases at J, with 13 bases between the two ends. The germline CDR1 and CDR2 sequences are SEHNR and FQNEAQ (reference sequence). The CDR3 loop is CASSLGGPTYEQYF. In DNA form, the CDR3 reads TGTGCCAGCAGCCTGGGGGGTCCCACCTACGAGCAGTACTTC. The whole variable domain, filled in from reference TRBV7-9 and TRBJ2-7, reads DTGVSQNPRHKITKRGQNVTFRCDPISEHNRLYWYRQTLGQGPEFLTYFQNEAQLEKSRLLSDRFSAERPKGSFSTLEIQRTEQGDSAMYLCASSLGGPTYEQYFGPGTRLTVT.

In this sample, this clonotype turned up a few times. The V call is TRBV7-2, the J call TRBJ2-2; D is possibly TRBD1 (6 bases). With 1 base removed from V and 5 bases from J, the gap between germline ends came to 8 bases. CDR3 size: 14 residues. Germline lookup yields CDR1 SGHTA and CDR2 FQGNSA. The CDR3 region has the DNA TGTGCCAGCAGCTTAGTTCAGGGGACCGGGGAGCTGTTTTTT. Translated, it gives CASSLVQGTGELFF.

V usage is TRBV4-1 and J usage is TRBJ2-7; the D gene is possibly TRBD1 (6 bases). The CDR3 sequence is 15 residues long. In germline, CDR1 is MGHRA, CDR2 YSYEKL. V lost 4 bases to trimming and J lost 2 bases, with 15 bases between them. As DNA, the CDR3 is TGCGCCAGCAGCCGCTTCCGGGACAACACCTACGAGCAGTACTTC. Amino acids: CASSRFRDNTYEQYF.

V gene TRBV9 combines with J gene TRBJ2-3; 10 bases match TRBD2. J was trimmed by 3 bases and V by 1 base; bases with no gene match: 5. The CDR3 loop spans 16 amino acids. Germline V gene data show CDR1 as SGDLS and CDR2 as YYNGEE. The CDR3 region is CASSVRSGGATDTQYF. For the CDR3, the DNA is TGTGCCAGCAGCGTACGCAGCGGGGGGGCTACAGATACGCAGTATTTT.